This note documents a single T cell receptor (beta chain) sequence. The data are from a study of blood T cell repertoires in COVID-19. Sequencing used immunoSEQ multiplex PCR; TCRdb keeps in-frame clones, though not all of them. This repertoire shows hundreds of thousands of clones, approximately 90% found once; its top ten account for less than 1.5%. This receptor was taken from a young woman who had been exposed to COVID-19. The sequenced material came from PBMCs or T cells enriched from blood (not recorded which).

CDR3 bases: TGTGCCAGCAGCCCACAGGGCTGGGAAAAACTGTTTTTT. This gives the protein CASSPQGWEKLFF. The chain combines TRBV3-1 (or the pseudogene TRBV3-2) with TRBJ1-4, with D tentatively TRBD1 (6 bases). The CDR3 covers 13 residues. Between the trimmed V and J ends, which lost 4 bases and 8 bases, there was a span of 11 bases. Germline assignment: CDR1 LGHDT and CDR2 YNNKEL (reference sequence).